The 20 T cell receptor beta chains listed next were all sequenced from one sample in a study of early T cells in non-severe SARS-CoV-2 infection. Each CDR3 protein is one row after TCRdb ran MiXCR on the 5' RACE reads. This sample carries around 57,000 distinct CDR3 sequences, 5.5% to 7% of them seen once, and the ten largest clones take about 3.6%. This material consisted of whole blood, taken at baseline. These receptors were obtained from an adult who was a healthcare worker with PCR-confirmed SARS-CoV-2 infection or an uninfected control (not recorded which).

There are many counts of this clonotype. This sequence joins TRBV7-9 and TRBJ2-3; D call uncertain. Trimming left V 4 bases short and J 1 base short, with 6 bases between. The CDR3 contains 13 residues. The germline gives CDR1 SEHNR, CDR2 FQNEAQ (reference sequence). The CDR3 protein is CASSSPGTDTQYF. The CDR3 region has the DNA TGTGCCAGCAGCTCACCGGGCACAGATACGCAGTATTTT.

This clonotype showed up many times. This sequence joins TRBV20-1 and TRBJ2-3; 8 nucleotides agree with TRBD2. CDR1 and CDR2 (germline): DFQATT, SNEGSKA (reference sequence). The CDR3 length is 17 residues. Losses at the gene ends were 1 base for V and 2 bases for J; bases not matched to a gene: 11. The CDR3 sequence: CSARGTSRLLFTDTQYF. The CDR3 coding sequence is TGCAGTGCTAGAGGGACTAGCAGACTACTATTCACAGATACGCAGTATTTT.

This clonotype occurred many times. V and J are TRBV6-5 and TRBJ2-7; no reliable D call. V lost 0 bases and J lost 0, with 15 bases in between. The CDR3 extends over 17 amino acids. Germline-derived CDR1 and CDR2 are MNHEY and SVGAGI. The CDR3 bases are TGTGCCAGCAGTTACTCGATCCACCCGCTGAGCTCCTACGAGCAGTACTTC. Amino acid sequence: CASSYSIHPLSSYEQYF.

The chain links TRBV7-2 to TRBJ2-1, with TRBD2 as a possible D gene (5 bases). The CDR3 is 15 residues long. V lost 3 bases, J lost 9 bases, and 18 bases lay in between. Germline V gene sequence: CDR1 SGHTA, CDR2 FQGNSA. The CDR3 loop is CASSFARLAWGEQFF. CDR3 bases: TGTGCCAGCAGCTTCGCCAGGCTAGCTTGGGGTGAGCAGTTCTTC.

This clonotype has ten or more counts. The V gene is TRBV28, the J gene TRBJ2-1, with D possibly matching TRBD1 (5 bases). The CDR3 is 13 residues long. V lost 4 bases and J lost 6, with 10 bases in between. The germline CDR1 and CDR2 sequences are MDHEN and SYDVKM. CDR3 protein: CASSSGLVNEQFF. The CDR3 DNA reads TGTGCCAGCAGTTCAGGGCTGGTCAATGAGCAGTTCTTC.

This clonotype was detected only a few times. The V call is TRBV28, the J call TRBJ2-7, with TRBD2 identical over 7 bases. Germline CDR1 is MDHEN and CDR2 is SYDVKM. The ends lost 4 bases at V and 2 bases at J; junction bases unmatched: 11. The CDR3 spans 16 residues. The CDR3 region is CASSSSSGLLTYEQYF. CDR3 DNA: TGTGCCAGCAGTTCCTCTAGCGGACTCTTGACCTACGAGCAGTACTTC. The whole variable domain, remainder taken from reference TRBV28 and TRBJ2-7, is DVKVTQSSRYLVKRTGEKVFLECVQDMDHENMFWYRQDPGLGLRLIYFSYDVKMKEKGDIPEGYSVSREKKERFSLILESASTNQTSMYLCASSSSSGLLTYEQYFGPGTRLTVT.

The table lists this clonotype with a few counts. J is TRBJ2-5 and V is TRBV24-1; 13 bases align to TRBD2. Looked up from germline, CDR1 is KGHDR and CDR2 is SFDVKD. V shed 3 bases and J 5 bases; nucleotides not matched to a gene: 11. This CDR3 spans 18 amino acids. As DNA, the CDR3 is TGTGCCACCAGTGATCGGGCAGGACTAGCGGGAGTCATGGAGACCCAGTACTTC. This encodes CATSDRAGLAGVMETQYF.

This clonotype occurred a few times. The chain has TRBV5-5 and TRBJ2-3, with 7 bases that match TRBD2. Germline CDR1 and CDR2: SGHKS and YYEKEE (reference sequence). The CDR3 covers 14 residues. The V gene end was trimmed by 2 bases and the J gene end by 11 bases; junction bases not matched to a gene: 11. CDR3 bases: TGTGCCAGCAGCTTAGCGGGACCCACGGGGGAGCAGTATTTT. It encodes CASSLAGPTGEQYF.

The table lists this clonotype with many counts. CDR3 sequence: CASSLASQANTGELFF. Here the CDR3 DNA reads TGCGCCAGCAGCTTGGCTAGCCAGGCGAACACCGGGGAGCTGTTTTTT. This chain uses TRBV5-1 with TRBJ2-2; possible D gene TRBD2, 5 bases. The V and J ends lost 0 bases and 0 bases respectively, with 9 bases between them. The CDR3 extends over 16 amino acids. Per the germline V gene, CDR1 is SGHRS and CDR2 is YFSETQ. The full variable domain, with the rest looked up from reference TRBV5-1 and TRBJ2-2, is KAGVTQTPRYLIKTRGQQVTLSCSPISGHRSVSWYQQTPGQGLQFLFEYFSETQRNKGNFPGRFSGRQFSNSRSEMNVSTLELGDSALYLCASSLASQANTGELFFGEGSRLTVL.

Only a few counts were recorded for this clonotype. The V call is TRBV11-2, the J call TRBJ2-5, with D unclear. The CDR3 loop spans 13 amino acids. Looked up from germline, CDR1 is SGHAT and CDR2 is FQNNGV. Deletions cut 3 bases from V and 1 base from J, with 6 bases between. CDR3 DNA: TGTGCCAGCAGCTTCGGATCCCAAGAGACCCAGTACTTC. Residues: CASSFGSQETQYF.

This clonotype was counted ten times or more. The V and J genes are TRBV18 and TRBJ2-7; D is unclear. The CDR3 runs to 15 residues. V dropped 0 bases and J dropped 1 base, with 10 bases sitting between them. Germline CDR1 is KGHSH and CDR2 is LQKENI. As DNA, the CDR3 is TGTGCCAGCTCACCACCGTCACAGAATTCCTACGAGCAGTACTTC. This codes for CASSPPSQNSYEQYF.

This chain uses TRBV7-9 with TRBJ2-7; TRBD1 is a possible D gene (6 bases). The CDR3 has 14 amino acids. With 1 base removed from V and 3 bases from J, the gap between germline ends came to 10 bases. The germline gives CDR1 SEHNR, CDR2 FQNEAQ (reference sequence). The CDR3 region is CASSLGTEIYEQYF. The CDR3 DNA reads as TGTGCCAGCAGCTTAGGGACAGAGATCTACGAGCAGTACTTC. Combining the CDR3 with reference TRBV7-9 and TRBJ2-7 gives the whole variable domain DTGVSQNPRHKITKRGQNVTFRCDPISEHNRLYWYRQTLGQGPEFLTYFQNEAQLEKSRLLSDRFSAERPKGSFSTLEIQRTEQGDSAMYLCASSLGTEIYEQYFGPGTRLTVT.

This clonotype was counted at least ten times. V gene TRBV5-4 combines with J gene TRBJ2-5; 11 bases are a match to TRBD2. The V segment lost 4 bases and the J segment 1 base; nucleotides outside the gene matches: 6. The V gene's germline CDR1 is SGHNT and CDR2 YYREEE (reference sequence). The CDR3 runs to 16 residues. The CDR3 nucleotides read TGTGCCAGCAGCACTAGCGGGGGAACGCGCCAAGAGACCCAGTACTTC. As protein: CASSTSGGTRQETQYF.

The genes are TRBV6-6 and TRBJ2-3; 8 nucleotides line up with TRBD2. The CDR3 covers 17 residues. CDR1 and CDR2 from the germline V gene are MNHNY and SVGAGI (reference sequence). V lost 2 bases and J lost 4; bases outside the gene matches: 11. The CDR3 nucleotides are TGTGCCAGCAGTTACCTAGTATCGGGAGGGGGGGCAGATACGCAGTATTTT. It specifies CASSYLVSGGGADTQYF.

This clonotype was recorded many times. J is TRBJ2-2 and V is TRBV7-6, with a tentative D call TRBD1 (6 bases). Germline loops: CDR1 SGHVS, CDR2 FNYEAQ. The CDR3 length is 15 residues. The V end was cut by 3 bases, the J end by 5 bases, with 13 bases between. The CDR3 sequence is CASSFTGQGTGELFF. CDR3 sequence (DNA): TGTGCCAGCAGCTTCACAGGGCAGGGGACCGGGGAGCTGTTTTTT.

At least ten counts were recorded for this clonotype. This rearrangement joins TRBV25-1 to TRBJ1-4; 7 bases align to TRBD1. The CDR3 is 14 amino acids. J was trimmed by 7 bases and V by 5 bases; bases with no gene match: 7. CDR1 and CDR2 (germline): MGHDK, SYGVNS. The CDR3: CASSTAGGAEKLFF. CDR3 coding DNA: TGTGCCAGCAGTACGGCAGGGGGAGCTGAAAAACTGTTTTTT.

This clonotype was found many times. CDR3 coding DNA: TGTGCCATCAGTGAGTCACGGAACTACGAGCAGTACTTC. It translates to CAISESRNYEQYF. The V gene is TRBV10-3, the J gene TRBJ2-7; no definite D call. The CDR3 spans 13 residues. Germline values: CDR1 ENHRY, CDR2 SYGVKD. Trimming removed 0 bases at V and 3 bases at J, with 6 bases between.

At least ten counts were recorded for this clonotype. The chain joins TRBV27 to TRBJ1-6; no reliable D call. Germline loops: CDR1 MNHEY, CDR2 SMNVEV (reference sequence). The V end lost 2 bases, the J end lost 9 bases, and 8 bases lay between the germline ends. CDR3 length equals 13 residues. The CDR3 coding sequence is TGTGCCAGCAGTTTAGAGGGCCTTTCACCCCTCCACTTT. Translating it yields CASSLEGLSPLHF.

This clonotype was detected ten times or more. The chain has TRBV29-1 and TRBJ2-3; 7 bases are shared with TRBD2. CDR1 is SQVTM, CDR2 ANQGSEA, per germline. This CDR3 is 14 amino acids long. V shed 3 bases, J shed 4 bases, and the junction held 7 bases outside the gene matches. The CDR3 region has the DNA TGCAGCGTTGAGTCCCAGGGAGGGGCAGATACGCAGTATTTT. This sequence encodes CSVESQGGADTQYF.

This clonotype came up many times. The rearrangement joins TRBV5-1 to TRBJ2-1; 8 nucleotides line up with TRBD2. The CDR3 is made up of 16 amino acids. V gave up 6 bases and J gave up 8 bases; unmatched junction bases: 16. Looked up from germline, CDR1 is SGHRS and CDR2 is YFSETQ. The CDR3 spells CASTTRGSGTYDEQFF. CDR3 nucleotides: TGCGCCAGCACCACCCGGGGTAGCGGGACGTATGATGAGCAGTTCTTC.